This T cell receptor beta chain was retrieved from a study of early T cells in non-severe SARS-CoV-2 infection. Study summary: Unpaired chains resulted from sequencing bulk RNA of unsorted whole blood.

The germline V gene encodes CDR1 MNHNS and CDR2 SASEGT. This CDR3 comprises 16 residues. The V gene end was trimmed by 2 bases and the J gene end by 4 bases; junction bases not matched to a gene: 6. Separate cDNA molecules each had unique molecular identifiers attached to them. TCRdb reprocessed the 5' RACE reads via MiXCR and lists one record per CDR3 protein. Here the sample spans 45,000 to 50,000 distinct CDR3 sequences, 6.2% being singletons. Points from the study as a whole: The VDJdb matching leaned toward anti-spike CD8 responses and overlooked private and CD4 specificities.

About this clonotype: What it binds is unknown.

The chain has TRBV6-1 and TRBJ2-1; 9 positions match TRBD2. The source of this sequence is an adult who was a healthcare worker with PCR-confirmed SARS-CoV-2 infection or an uninfected control (not recorded which). The sequences come from whole blood, collected at baseline. This CDR3 is CASSENGSGGYNEQFF. In nucleotides, the CDR3 is TGTGCCAGCAGTGAAAACGGCAGCGGGGGGTACAATGAGCAGTTCTTC.